This T cell receptor beta chain was captured by sequencing in a study of blood T cell repertoires in COVID-19. Study summary: COVID-19 samples, acute and convalescent, were from the United States, Italy and Spain. T cells, B-cell-depleted T cells, or PBMCs provided the cDNA or gDNA that served as material.

Per germline, CDR1 SGHTA and CDR2 FQGNSA. V lost 11 bases and J lost 0; bases outside the gene matches: 6. There are 13 residues in the CDR3. Original methodology: Nucleated cell number was recorded as an estimate derived from reference gene primer amplification. Using immunoSEQ multiplex PCR, the repertoire was profiled, and TCRdb retains in-frame clones only, with some absent. Clone size and V and J calls were adopted from that table, with D and trimming inferred from the DNA. The sample has around 200,000 clones, under 90% seen once. The V call is TRBV7-2, the J call TRBJ2-7; 8 positions match TRBD1. The sequencing input was peripheral blood. The TCR comes from a woman of 80 years or more with active or convalescent COVID-19. The chain's CDR3 is CACDRGISYEQYF. CDR3 DNA sequence: TGTGCCTGTGACAGGGGAATCTCCTACGAGCAGTACTTC.